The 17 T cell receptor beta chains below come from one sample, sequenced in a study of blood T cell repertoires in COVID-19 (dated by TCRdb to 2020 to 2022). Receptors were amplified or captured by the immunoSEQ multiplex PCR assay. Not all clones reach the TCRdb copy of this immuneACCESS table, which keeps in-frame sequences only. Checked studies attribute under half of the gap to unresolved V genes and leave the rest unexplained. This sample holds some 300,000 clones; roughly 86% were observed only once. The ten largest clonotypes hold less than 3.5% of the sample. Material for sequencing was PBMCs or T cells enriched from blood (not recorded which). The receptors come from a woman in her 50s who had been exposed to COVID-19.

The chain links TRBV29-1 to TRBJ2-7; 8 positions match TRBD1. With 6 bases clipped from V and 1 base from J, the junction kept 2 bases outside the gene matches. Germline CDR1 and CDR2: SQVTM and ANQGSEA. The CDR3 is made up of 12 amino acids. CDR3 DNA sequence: TGCAGCGTCCGGGACAGGTCCTACGAGCAGTACTTC. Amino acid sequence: CSVRDRSYEQYF.

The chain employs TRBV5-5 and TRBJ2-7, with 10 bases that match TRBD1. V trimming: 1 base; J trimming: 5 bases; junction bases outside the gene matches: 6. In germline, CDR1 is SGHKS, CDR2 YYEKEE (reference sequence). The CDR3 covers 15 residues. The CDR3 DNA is TGTGCCAGCAGCTTGTGGGACAGGGGACGGAACGAGCAGTACTTC. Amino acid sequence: CASSLWDRGRNEQYF.

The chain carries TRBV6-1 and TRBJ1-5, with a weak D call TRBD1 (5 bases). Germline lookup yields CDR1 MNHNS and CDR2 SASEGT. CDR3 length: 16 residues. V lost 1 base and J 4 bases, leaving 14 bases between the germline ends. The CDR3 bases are TGTGCCAGCAGTGAAGTCGGAGGGGTCGGTAATCAGCCCCAGCATTTT. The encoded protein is CASSEVGGVGNQPQHF.

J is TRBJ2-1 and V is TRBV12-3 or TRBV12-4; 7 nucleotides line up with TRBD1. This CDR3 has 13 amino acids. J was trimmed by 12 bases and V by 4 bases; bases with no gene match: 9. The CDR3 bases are TGTGCCAGCAGTTCGACGACAGGGTTGGGGCAGTTCTTC. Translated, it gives CASSSTTGLGQFF.

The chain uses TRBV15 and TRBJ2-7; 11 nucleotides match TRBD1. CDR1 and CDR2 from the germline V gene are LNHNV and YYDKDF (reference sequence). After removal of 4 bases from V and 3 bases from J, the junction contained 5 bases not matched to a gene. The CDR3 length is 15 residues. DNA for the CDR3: TGTGCCACCAGCATAGGGACAGGGGGAAACTACGAGCAGTACTTC. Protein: CATSIGTGGNYEQYF.

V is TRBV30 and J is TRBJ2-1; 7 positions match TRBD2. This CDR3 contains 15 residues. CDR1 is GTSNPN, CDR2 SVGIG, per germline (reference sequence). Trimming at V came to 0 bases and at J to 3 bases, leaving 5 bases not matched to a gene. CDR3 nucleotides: TGTGCCTGGAGTGTAAAACTAGCGCTCTACAATGAGCAGTTCTTC. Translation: CAWSVKLALYNEQFF.

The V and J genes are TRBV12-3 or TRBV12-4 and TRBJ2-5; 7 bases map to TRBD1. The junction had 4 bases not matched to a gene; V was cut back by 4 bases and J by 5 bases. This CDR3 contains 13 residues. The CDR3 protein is CASSYTGAETQYF. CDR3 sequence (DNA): TGTGCCAGCAGTTACACAGGGGCCGAGACCCAGTACTTC.

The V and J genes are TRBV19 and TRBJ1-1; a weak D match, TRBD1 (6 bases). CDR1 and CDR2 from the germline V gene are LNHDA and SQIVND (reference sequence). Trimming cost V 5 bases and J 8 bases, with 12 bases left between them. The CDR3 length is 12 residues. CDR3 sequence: CASSPRQDEAFF. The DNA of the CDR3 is TGTGCCAGTAGTCCACGACAGGACGAAGCTTTCTTT.

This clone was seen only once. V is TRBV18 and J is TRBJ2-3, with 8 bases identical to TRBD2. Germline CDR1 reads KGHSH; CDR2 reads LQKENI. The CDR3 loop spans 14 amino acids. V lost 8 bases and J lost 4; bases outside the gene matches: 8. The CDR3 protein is CASLQPRGADTQYF. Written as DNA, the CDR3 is TGTGCCAGCCTACAACCGCGGGGGGCAGATACGCAGTATTTT. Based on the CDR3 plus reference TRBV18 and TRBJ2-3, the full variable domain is NAGVMQNPRHLVRRRGQEARLRCSPMKGHSHVYWYRQLPEEGLKFMVYLQKENIIDESGMPKERFSAEFPKEGPSILRIQQVVRGDSAAYFCASLQPRGADTQYFGPGTRLTVL.

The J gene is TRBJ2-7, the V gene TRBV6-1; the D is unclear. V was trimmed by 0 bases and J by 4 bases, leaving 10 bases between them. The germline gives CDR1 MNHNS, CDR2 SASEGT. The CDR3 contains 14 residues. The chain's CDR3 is CASSEAAGSYEQYF. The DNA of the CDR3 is TGTGCCAGCAGTGAAGCGGCAGGATCTTACGAGCAGTACTTC.

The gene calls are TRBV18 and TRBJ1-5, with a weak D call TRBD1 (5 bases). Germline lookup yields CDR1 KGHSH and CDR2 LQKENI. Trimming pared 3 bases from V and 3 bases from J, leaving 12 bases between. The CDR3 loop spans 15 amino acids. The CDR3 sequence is CASSPGGPSNQPQHF. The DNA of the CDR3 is TGTGCCAGCTCACCGGGGGGACCTTCCAATCAGCCCCAGCATTTT.

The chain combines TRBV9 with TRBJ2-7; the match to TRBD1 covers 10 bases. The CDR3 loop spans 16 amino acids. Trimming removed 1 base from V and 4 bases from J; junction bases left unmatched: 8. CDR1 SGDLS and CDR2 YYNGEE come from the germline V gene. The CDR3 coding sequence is TGTGCCAGCAGCGTATTGGGGACAGGGGATTCGTACGAGCAGTACTTC. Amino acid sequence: CASSVLGTGDSYEQYF.

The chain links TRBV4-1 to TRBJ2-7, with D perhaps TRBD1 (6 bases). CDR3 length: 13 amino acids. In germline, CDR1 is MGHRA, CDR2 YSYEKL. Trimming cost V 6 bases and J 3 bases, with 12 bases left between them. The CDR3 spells CASSIKTGYEQYF. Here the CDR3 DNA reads TGCGCCAGCAGTATCAAGACAGGCTACGAGCAGTACTTC.

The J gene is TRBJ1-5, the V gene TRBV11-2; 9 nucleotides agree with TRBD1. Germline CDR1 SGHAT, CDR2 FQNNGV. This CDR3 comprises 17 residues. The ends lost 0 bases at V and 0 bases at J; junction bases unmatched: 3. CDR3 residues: CASSLDGTGHSNQPQHF. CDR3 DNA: TGTGCCAGCAGCTTAGATGGGACAGGGCATAGCAATCAGCCCCAGCATTTT. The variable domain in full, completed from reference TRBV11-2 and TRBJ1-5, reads EAGVAQSPRYKIIEKRQSVAFWCNPISGHATLYWYQQILGQGPKLLIQFQNNGVVDDSQLPKDRFSAERLKGVDSTLKIQPAKLEDSAVYLCASSLDGTGHSNQPQHFGDGTRLSIL.

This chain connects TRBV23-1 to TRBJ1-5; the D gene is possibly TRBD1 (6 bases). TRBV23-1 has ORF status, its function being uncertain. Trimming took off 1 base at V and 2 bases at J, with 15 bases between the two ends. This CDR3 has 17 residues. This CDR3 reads CASSQYCQGLRNQPQHF. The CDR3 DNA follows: TGCGCCAGCAGTCAATATTGCCAGGGGCTACGCAATCAGCCCCAGCATTTT.

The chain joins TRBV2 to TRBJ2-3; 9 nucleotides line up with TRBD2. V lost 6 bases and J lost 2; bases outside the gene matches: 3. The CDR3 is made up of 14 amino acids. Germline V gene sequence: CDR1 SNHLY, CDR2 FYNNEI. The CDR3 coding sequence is TGTGCCAGCAGCTTAGCGGGGGTCACAGATACGCAGTATTTT. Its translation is CASSLAGVTDTQYF.

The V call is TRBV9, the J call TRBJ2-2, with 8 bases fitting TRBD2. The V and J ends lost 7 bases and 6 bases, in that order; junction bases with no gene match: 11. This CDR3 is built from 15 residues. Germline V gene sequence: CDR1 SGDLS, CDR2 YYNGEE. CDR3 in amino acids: CASYPGLGVPGELFF. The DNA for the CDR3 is TGTGCCAGCTACCCGGGACTAGGTGTTCCCGGGGAGCTGTTTTTT.